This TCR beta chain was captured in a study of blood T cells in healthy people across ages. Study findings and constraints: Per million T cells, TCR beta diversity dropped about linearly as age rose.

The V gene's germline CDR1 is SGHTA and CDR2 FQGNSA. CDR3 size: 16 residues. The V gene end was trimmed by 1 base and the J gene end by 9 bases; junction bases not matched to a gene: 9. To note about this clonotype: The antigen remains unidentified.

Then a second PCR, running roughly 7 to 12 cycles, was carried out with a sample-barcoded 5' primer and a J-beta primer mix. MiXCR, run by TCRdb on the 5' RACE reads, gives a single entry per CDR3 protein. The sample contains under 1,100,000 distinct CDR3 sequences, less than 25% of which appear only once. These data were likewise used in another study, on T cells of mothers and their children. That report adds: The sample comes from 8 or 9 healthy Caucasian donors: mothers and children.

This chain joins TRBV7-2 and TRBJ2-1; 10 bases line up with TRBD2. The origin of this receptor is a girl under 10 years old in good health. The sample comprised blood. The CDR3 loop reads CASSLVSSGRPGEQFF. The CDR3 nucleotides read TGTGCCAGCAGCTTAGTATCTAGCGGGAGACCGGGTGAGCAGTTCTTC. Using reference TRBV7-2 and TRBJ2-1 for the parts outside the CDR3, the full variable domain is GAGVSQSPSNKVTEKGKDVELRCDPISGHTALYWYRQSLGQGLEFLIYFQGNSAPDKSGLPSDRFSAERTGGSVSTLTIQRTQQEDSAVYLCASSLVSSGRPGEQFFGPGTRLTVL.